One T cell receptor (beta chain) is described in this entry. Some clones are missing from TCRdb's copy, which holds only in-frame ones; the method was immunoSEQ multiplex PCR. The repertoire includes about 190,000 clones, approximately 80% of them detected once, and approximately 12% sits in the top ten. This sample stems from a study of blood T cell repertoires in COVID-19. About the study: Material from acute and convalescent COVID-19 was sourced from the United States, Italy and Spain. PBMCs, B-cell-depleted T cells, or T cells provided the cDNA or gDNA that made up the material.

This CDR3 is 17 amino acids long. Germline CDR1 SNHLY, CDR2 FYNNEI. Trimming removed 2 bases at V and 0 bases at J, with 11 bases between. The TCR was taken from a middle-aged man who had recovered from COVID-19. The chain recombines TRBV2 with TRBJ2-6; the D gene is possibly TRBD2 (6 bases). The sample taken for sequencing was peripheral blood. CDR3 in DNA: TGTGCCAGCAGTGAACTGTCGGGAGCCTCTGGGGCCAACGTCCTGACTTTC. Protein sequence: CASSELSGASGANVLTF.